Shown below are 31 T cell receptor beta chains from a single sample sequenced in a study of blood T cell repertoires in COVID-19. TCRdb's table, derived via immunoSEQ multiplex PCR, lists solely in-frame clones and lacks some. The sample has 200,000 or so clones, about 82% seen once. Specimen: peripheral blood. The receptor source for this set is a woman aged 30 to 39 with acute or convalescent COVID-19.

The table lists this clone with a count of one. The chain has TRBV11-2 and TRBJ2-1; 8 nucleotides line up with TRBD2. V lost 4 bases and J lost 8; bases outside the gene matches: 7. CDR1 SGHAT and CDR2 FQNNGV come from the germline V gene. This CDR3 spans 14 amino acids. The CDR3 nucleotides read TGTGCCAGCAGCTGGGGACTAGGCGGCGATGAGCAGTTCTTC. It specifies CASSWGLGGDEQFF.

This clone has just a few counts. The rearrangement joins TRBV13 to TRBJ1-3; no clear D gene. V shed 3 bases and J shed 0 bases, with 6 bases lying between them. Germline V gene sequence: CDR1 PRHDT, CDR2 FYEKMQ (reference sequence). This CDR3 is 14 amino acids long. The CDR3 reads CASSFPSSGNTIYF. The CDR3 DNA follows: TGTGCCAGCAGCTTTCCGAGCTCTGGAAACACCATATATTTT.

The chain links TRBV12-1 to TRBJ2-5; the table gives TRBD2 as D, unverified against the DNA. TRBV12-1 is tagged as a pseudogene. CDR3 length: 18 residues. The CDR3 reads CASSPARPSGPSSETQYF. CDR3 nucleotides: TGTGCCAGCAGCCCAGCCCGCCCTAGCGGCCCCTCGTCGGAGACCCAGTACTTC.

The chain is built from TRBV7-6 and TRBJ1-1, with D possibly TRBD1 on 6 matching bases. Germline loops: CDR1 SGHVS, CDR2 FNYEAQ. V shed 4 bases and J shed 1 base, with 7 bases lying between them. The CDR3 length is 13 residues. CDR3 residues: CASSSDRNTEAFF. CDR3 DNA sequence: TGTGCCAGCAGCTCGGACAGGAACACTGAAGCTTTCTTT.

The chain carries TRBV29-1 and TRBJ2-1, with 10 bases identical to TRBD2. The CDR3 loop spans 14 amino acids. In germline, CDR1 is SQVTM, CDR2 ANQGSEA. The trim removed 4 bases at V and 9 bases at J, leaving 9 bases unmatched. CDR3 sequence: CSVGWASGSGEQFF. Written as DNA, the CDR3 is TGCAGCGTTGGGTGGGCTAGCGGGAGTGGTGAGCAGTTCTTC.

The chain joins TRBV4-2 to TRBJ1-2; no reliable D call. This CDR3 has 17 amino acids. V lost 1 base to trimming and J lost 7 bases, with 22 bases between them. CDR1 and CDR2 from the germline V gene are LGHNA and YNFKEQ. CDR3 region: CASSQGVSGGRTGGYTF. The CDR3, as DNA: TGTGCCAGCAGCCAAGGGGTCTCTGGAGGGAGGACGGGTGGCTACACCTTC.

The chain has TRBV7-2 and TRBJ2-3, with 8 bases matching TRBD2. CDR3 size: 16 residues. Germline V lookup: CDR1 SGHTA, CDR2 FQGNSA. The V segment lost 5 bases and the J segment 7 bases; nucleotides outside the gene matches: 14. The CDR3 coding sequence is TGTGCCAGCAGCAAAGTCTCCAGCGGGGGTGAGAATACGCAGTATTTT. It encodes CASSKVSSGGENTQYF.

V usage is TRBV18 and J usage is TRBJ1-2; 9 bases line up with TRBD1. CDR1 KGHSH and CDR2 LQKENI come from the germline V gene. Germline trimming cut 4 bases from V and 7 bases from J; bases unmatched to any gene: 1. This CDR3 contains 12 residues. The CDR3 coding sequence is TGTGCCAGCTCACGGGACAGGGCTGGCTACACCTTC. This gives the protein CASSRDRAGYTF.

The chain links TRBV20-1 to TRBJ2-1, with D unresolved. Trimming took 5 bases from V and 3 from J, leaving 5 bases between them. Per germline, CDR1 DFQATT and CDR2 SNEGSKA (reference sequence). This CDR3 has 11 amino acids. This chain's CDR3 is CSAPNYNEQFF. In DNA, the CDR3 is TGCAGTGCTCCAAACTACAATGAGCAGTTCTTC.

This clone was counted only a few times. V is TRBV27 and J is TRBJ1-6, with 10 nucleotides matching TRBD1. This CDR3 comprises 14 residues. After removal of 6 bases from V and 7 bases from J, the junction contained 3 bases not matched to a gene. Per germline, CDR1 MNHEY and CDR2 SMNVEV (reference sequence). For the CDR3, the DNA is TGTGCCAGCAGGACAGGGGGCCTGAATTCACCCCTCCACTTT. It encodes CASRTGGLNSPLHF.

The chain couples TRBV5-4 to TRBJ2-7; D remains ambiguous. Per the germline V gene, CDR1 is SGHNT and CDR2 is YYREEE (reference sequence). Trimming pared 4 bases from V and 0 bases from J, leaving 8 bases between. The CDR3 has 13 amino acids. CDR3 nucleotide sequence: TGTGCCAGCAGCCCCTCCGGCTCCTACGAGCAGTACTTC. It yields the protein CASSPSGSYEQYF.

The V and J genes are TRBV10-2 and TRBJ2-7; 10 bases line up with TRBD2. Germline V CDR1 and CDR2: WSHSY, SAAADI. The CDR3 totals 13 residues. Trimming took 4 bases from V and 5 from J; bases not matched to a gene: 2. The CDR3, as DNA: TGCGCCAGCAGTGGGGGGACTAGCGACGAGCAGTACTTC. Its protein is CASSGGTSDEQYF.

The chain has TRBV6-5 and TRBJ2-7; 8 bases map to TRBD1. The germline V gene encodes CDR1 MNHEY and CDR2 SVGAGI. With 6 bases clipped from V and 6 bases from J, the junction kept 10 bases outside the gene matches. This CDR3 is built from 14 residues. The CDR3 coding sequence is TGTGCCAGCAGAACGACAGGGGCGGTTTCCGAGCAGTACTTC. Translating it yields CASRTTGAVSEQYF.

The rearrangement joins TRBV12-5 to TRBJ2-5; perhaps TRBD2 as D (6 bases). Germline V gene lookup returns CDR1 LGHNT and CDR2 FRNRAP. Deletions cut 0 bases from V and 4 bases from J, with 15 bases between. The CDR3 has 16 amino acids. The CDR3 spells CASGLVRGNRLETQYF. CDR3 nucleotide sequence: TGTGCTAGTGGTTTGGTACGCGGGAATCGGTTAGAGACCCAGTACTTC.

The rearrangement uses TRBV7-9 and TRBJ1-4, with TRBD1 matching over 9 bases. Germline-derived CDR1 and CDR2 are SEHNR and FQNEAQ (reference sequence). The V segment lost 3 bases and the J segment 4 bases; nucleotides outside the gene matches: 6. CDR3 size: 16 residues. CDR3 DNA sequence: TGTGCCAGCAGCTTTGAAACAGGGGGCAGTAATGAAAAACTGTTTTTT. Its protein product is CASSFETGGSNEKLFF.

V gene TRBV5-4 combines with J gene TRBJ2-7; TRBD1 is a possible D gene (5 bases). The CDR3 sequence is 17 residues long. With 4 bases removed from V and 2 bases from J, the gap between germline ends came to 22 bases. Germline V gene lookup returns CDR1 SGHNT and CDR2 YYREEE (reference sequence). In DNA, the CDR3 is TGTGCCAGCAGCCCCCCATCAGGTATGACAGCGCCCTACGAGCAGTACTTC. It specifies CASSPPSGMTAPYEQYF.

The CDR3 DNA is TGTGCCAGCAGAAGACGAAGTCGGGATGAGCAGTTCTTC. Translated, it gives CASRRRSRDEQFF. The chain joins TRBV28 to TRBJ2-1; D is undetermined. The CDR3 has 13 amino acids. Trimming removed 6 bases at V and 8 bases at J, with 14 bases between. The germline gives CDR1 MDHEN, CDR2 SYDVKM.

The chain combines TRBV29-1 with TRBJ1-4; possible D gene TRBD1, 6 bases. Germline loops: CDR1 SQVTM, CDR2 ANQGSEA. Trimming removed 7 bases from V and 5 bases from J, with 11 bases in between. CDR3 length: 12 residues. For the CDR3, the DNA is TGCAGCGCGGGGCAGGGGAATGAAAAACTGTTTTTT. Protein: CSAGQGNEKLFF.

The V call is TRBV5-4, the J call TRBJ2-7; D not certain. V lost 0 bases and J 4 bases, leaving 8 bases between the germline ends. Looked up from germline, CDR1 is SGHNT and CDR2 is YYREEE (reference sequence). This CDR3 has 13 residues. The CDR3 here is CASSLAPIYEQYF. CDR3 sequence (DNA): TGTGCCAGCAGCTTGGCCCCTATTTACGAGCAGTACTTC.

The V call is TRBV11-3, the J call TRBJ2-3; 12 bases are a match to TRBD2. CDR1 SGHNT and CDR2 YENEEA come from the germline V gene. With 5 bases clipped from V and 4 bases from J, the junction kept 7 bases outside the gene matches. This CDR3 is built from 16 residues. The CDR3 DNA reads TGTGCCAGCAGCCGGGGGACTAGCGGGCCCGCAGATACGCAGTATTTT. This translates into CASSRGTSGPADTQYF.

J is TRBJ1-5 and V is TRBV27, with 9 bases matching TRBD1. V trimming: 1 base; J trimming: 1 base; junction bases outside the gene matches: 11. This CDR3 spans 19 amino acids. Germline V gene sequence: CDR1 MNHEY, CDR2 SMNVEV (reference sequence). Here the CDR3 reads CASSLYRGLASGSNQPQHF. The CDR3 nucleotides read TGTGCCAGCAGTTTATACAGGGGGCTCGCCTCAGGGAGCAATCAGCCCCAGCATTTT.

The V call is TRBV10-3, the J call TRBJ1-4, with 7 bases identical to TRBD1. The CDR3 runs 15 residues. Germline CDR1 reads ENHRY; CDR2 reads SYGVKD. The ends lost 5 bases at V and 5 bases at J; junction bases unmatched: 8. The CDR3 bases are TGTGCCATCAGTCAAGCCGGGACAGCGAATGAAAAACTGTTTTTT. Translation gives CAISQAGTANEKLFF.

The rearrangement joins TRBV30 to TRBJ1-1, with D unclear. Trimming left V 3 bases short and J 2 bases short, with 16 bases between. The CDR3 contains 15 residues. Germline CDR1 GTSNPN, CDR2 SVGIG (reference sequence). CDR3 nucleotide sequence: TGTGCCTGGAGCCCTAGAGCTCGTGCAAACACTGAAGCTTTCTTT. Translating it yields CAWSPRARANTEAFF.

The chain uses TRBV5-1 and TRBJ2-5; 9 positions match TRBD1. V was pared by 0 bases and J by 7 bases, with 7 bases of the junction left unmatched. Germline CDR1 is SGHRS and CDR2 is YFSETQ. The CDR3 is 15 residues long. CDR3 in DNA: TGCGCCAGCAGCTTGGAGGGACAGGGTCTGTCGACCCAGTACTTC. Its protein product is CASSLEGQGLSTQYF.

The CDR3 DNA reads TGCGCCAGCAGTTTCCCGGACAGGGTGTTGAACAATGAGCAGTTCTTC. Translation gives CASSFPDRVLNNEQFF. The genes are TRBV5-1 and TRBJ2-1, with 8 bases identical to TRBD1. Germline-derived CDR1 and CDR2 are SGHRS and YFSETQ. Unmatched junction bases numbered 12, after V lost 5 bases and J lost 5 bases. The CDR3 covers 16 residues.

This CDR3 reads CASRLSGGPTGELFF. CDR3 DNA sequence: TGTGCCAGCAGACTTTCGGGGGGCCCCACCGGGGAGCTGTTTTTT. The rearrangement joins TRBV3-1 (or the pseudogene TRBV3-2) to TRBJ2-2; the D gene is possibly TRBD2 (7 bases). The CDR3 contains 15 residues. Trimming took off 6 bases at V and 4 bases at J, with 15 bases between the two ends. From germline, CDR1 is LGHDT and CDR2 YNNKEL (reference sequence).

V is TRBV25-1 and J is TRBJ2-3; 7 nucleotides line up with TRBD2. In germline, CDR1 is MGHDK, CDR2 SYGVNS. With V trimmed by 4 bases and J by 2 bases, 6 bases remained unmatched. The CDR3 is made up of 15 amino acids. The CDR3 loop reads CASSGGGGDTDTQYF. CDR3 nucleotides: TGTGCCAGCAGTGGGGGCGGGGGAGACACAGATACGCAGTATTTT.

This clone was observed a handful of times. The chain combines TRBV5-4 with TRBJ1-2; D is perhaps TRBD1 (5 bases). From germline, CDR1 is SGHNT and CDR2 YYREEE (reference sequence). Trimming took 0 bases from V and 12 from J, leaving 12 bases between them. The CDR3 is 12 residues long. CDR3 sequence reads: CASSLAATADTF. CDR3 sequence (DNA): TGTGCCAGCAGCTTGGCAGCGACAGCCGACACCTTC.

The chain joins TRBV9 to TRBJ2-1; TRBD2 matches 11 bases. J was trimmed by 0 bases and V by 0 bases; bases with no gene match: 2. The CDR3 spans 17 residues. Germline V lookup: CDR1 SGDLS, CDR2 YYNGEE. The CDR3 loop reads CASSVATSGGSYNEQFF. The CDR3 bases are TGTGCCAGCAGCGTAGCTACTAGCGGGGGCTCCTACAATGAGCAGTTCTTC.

This clone was seen a few times. This rearrangement joins TRBV28 to TRBJ1-5; a weak D match, TRBD1 (5 bases). V was cut by 0 bases and J by 6 bases, with 12 bases left in between. The CDR3 is 15 amino acids. Per the germline V gene, CDR1 is MDHEN and CDR2 is SYDVKM. The CDR3 loop reads CASSLWGGDGQPQHF. CDR3 nucleotide sequence: TGTGCCAGCAGTTTATGGGGAGGGGACGGTCAGCCCCAGCATTTT.

This sequence joins TRBV6-6 and TRBJ2-1; tentatively, D is TRBD2 (5 bases). The germline CDR1 and CDR2 sequences are MNHNY and SVGAGI (reference sequence). V dropped 5 bases and J dropped 12 bases, with 11 bases sitting between them. The CDR3 is 11 residues long. This CDR3 is CASSERLTQFF. The CDR3 nucleotides read TGTGCCAGCAGTGAACGACTAACGCAGTTCTTC.